The 9 T cell receptor beta chains in this list originate from one sample, sequenced in a study of blood T cell repertoires in COVID-19. Repertoires were generated with immunoSEQ multiplex PCR, while TCRdb's copy carries only in-frame clones and drops some. The table lists approximately 340,000 clones, 87% of them singletons. The sequenced sample was peripheral blood. The receptors come from a young man with COVID-19, enrolled during active disease.

This clone was seen only once. The V call is TRBV28, the J call TRBJ1-1; 8 bases map to TRBD1. The CDR3 length is 16 residues. V lost 3 bases and J lost 3; bases outside the gene matches: 9. Germline V gene data show CDR1 as MDHEN and CDR2 as SYDVKM. CDR3 sequence reads: CASSFRGTGGHTEAFF. The CDR3 region has the DNA TGTGCCAGCAGTTTCCGAGGCACAGGGGGGCACACTGAAGCTTTCTTT. The whole variable domain, remainder taken from reference TRBV28 and TRBJ1-1, is DVKVTQSSRYLVKRTGEKVFLECVQDMDHENMFWYRQDPGLGLRLIYFSYDVKMKEKGDIPEGYSVSREKKERFSLILESASTNQTSMYLCASSFRGTGGHTEAFFGQGTRLTVV.

The V and J genes are TRBV4-1 and TRBJ2-3; 8 nucleotides match TRBD2. Germline V gene lookup returns CDR1 MGHRA and CDR2 YSYEKL. The CDR3 loop spans 15 amino acids. The trim removed 4 bases at V and 6 bases at J, leaving 9 bases unmatched. The CDR3 coding sequence is TGCGCCAGCAGCCGAGTCGGACTAGCTGCGGATACGCAGTATTTT. Translated, it gives CASSRVGLAADTQYF.

The CDR3 DNA reads as TGTGCCAGCTCCCCTAGCGGGAGGTCGTCCTACGAGCAGTACTTC. Translated: CASSPSGRSSYEQYF. The chain employs TRBV18 and TRBJ2-7, with 11 bases aligning to TRBD2. CDR3 length: 15 residues. V dropped 6 bases and J dropped 1; count of bases not matched to a gene: 5. Germline V gene sequence: CDR1 KGHSH, CDR2 LQKENI.

The chain uses TRBV12-3 or TRBV12-4 and TRBJ1-2; D remains ambiguous. The length of the CDR3 is 11 residues. Trimming pared 4 bases from V and 4 bases from J, leaving 4 bases between. The CDR3 region has the DNA TGTGCCAGCAGTTCTCTCTATGGCTACACCTTC. It specifies CASSSLYGYTF.

The rearrangement links TRBV7-2 to TRBJ1-2, with 9 bases fitting TRBD1. With 4 bases clipped from V and 6 bases from J, the junction kept 6 bases outside the gene matches. The germline CDR1 and CDR2 sequences are SGHTA and FQGNSA. CDR3 size: 14 residues. DNA of the CDR3: TGTGCCAGCAGCTGGTCGGACAGGGGACATGGCTACACCTTC. It specifies CASSWSDRGHGYTF.

This clone came up once. The J gene is TRBJ2-3, the V gene TRBV24-1; D gene ambiguous. V was clipped by 8 bases and J by 0 bases, with 14 bases between them. The CDR3 runs to 15 residues. Germline CDR1 reads KGHDR; CDR2 reads SFDVKD. In DNA form, the CDR3 reads TGTGCCACCACTCGACTGGTTTATAGCACAGATACGCAGTATTTT. Amino acids: CATTRLVYSTDTQYF.

V and J are TRBV5-5 and TRBJ2-5, with a possible D match to TRBD2 (5 bases). Germline lookup yields CDR1 SGHKS and CDR2 YYEKEE (reference sequence). V was cut by 2 bases and J by 2 bases, with 16 bases left in between. The CDR3 is made up of 16 amino acids. In DNA, the CDR3 is TGTGCCAGCAGCTTAGAATTTTTAGGGAGTCAAGAGACCCAGTACTTC. Protein product: CASSLEFLGSQETQYF.

This clone occurred once. The chain carries TRBV6-5 and TRBJ2-7; D might be TRBD2 (5 bases). The CDR3 is 13 amino acids. V lost 5 bases, J lost 0 bases, and 8 bases lay in between. Germline lookup yields CDR1 MNHEY and CDR2 SVGAGI. CDR3 DNA sequence: TGTGCCAGCAGTCCCAGCGGCTCCTACGAGCAGTACTTC. It specifies CASSPSGSYEQYF.

DNA for the CDR3: TGTGCCAGCTCACCAAGTTTATCCGAGGCCTACGAGCAGTACTTC. Its translation is CASSPSLSEAYEQYF. The chain employs TRBV18 and TRBJ2-7; D not certain. The CDR3 totals 15 residues. The V end lost 2 bases, the J end lost 2 bases, and 13 bases lay between the germline ends. Germline V gives CDR1 KGHSH, CDR2 LQKENI.